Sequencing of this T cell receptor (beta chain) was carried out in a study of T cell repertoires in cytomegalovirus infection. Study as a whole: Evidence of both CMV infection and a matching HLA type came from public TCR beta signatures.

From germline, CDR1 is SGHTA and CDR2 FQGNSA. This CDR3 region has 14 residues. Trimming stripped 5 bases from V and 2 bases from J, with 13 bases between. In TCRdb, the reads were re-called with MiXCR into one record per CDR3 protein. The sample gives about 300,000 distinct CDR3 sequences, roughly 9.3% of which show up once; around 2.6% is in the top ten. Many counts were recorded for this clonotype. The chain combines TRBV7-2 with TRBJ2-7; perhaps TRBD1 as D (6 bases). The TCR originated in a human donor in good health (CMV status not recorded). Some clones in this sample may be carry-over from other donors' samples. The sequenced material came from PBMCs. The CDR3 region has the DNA TGTGCCAGCAGCCGGGACATGGGACCCTACGAGCAGTACTTC. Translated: CASSRDMGPYEQYF.